This T cell receptor beta chain stems from a study of cytomegalovirus exposure and HLA in healthy donors. The wider study: Prior work identified more than 90 million unique TCR beta sequences in roughly 180 million T cells.

PCR primers comprised 60 Vbeta and 13 Jbeta primers. Clones were sequenced by immunoSEQ multiplex PCR, and TCRdb holds only the in-frame ones, with some missing. The top ten hold 0.55% to 0.8% of the sample, which has 120,000 to 150,000 clones, 75% to 80% seen once. This TCR was recovered from a male donor in good health and CMV-seronegative. The sequenced sample consisted of PBMCs.

CDR3: CASSYSRGGYEKLFF. DNA of the CDR3: TGTGCCAGCAGTTACTCGAGAGGGGGTTACGAAAAACTGTTTTTT. V gene TRBV6-5 combines with J gene TRBJ1-4; a possible D gene is TRBD1 (6 bases). This CDR3 has 15 amino acids. The V end lost 0 bases, the J end lost 8 bases, and 13 bases lay between the germline ends. The germline V gene has CDR1 MNHEY and CDR2 SVGAGI.